This T cell receptor (beta chain) is from a study of shared clonotypes between healthy human individuals. The method was immunoSEQ multiplex PCR; TCRdb's version includes in-frame clones alone and lacks a portion of them. The table shows millions of clones, with over 85% occurring only once. The CDR3 has 15 amino acids. The V gene's germline CDR1 is MNHEY and CDR2 SMNVEV (reference sequence). V was trimmed by 1 base and J by 7 bases, leaving 11 bases between them. The chain uses TRBV27 and TRBJ1-6; D gene ambiguous. The sequence came from a man younger than 35 in good health. Sequences were obtained from naive CD4+ T cells sorted from blood. The subset denotes: CD45RA+ positively selected. In nucleotides, the CDR3 is TGTGCCAGCAGTTTATTGGGCCCCCCGAATTCACCCCTCCACTTT. This sequence encodes CASSLLGPPNSPLHF.